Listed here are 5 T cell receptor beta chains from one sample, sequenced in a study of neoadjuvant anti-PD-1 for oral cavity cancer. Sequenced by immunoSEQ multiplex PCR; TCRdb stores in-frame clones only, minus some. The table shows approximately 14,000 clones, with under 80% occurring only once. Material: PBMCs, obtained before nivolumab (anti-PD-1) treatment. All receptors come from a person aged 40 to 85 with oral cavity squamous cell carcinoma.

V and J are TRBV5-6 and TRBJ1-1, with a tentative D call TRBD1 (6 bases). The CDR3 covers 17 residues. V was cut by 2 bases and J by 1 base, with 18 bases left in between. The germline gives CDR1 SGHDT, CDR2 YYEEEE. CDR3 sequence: CASSLSWEGDTNTEAFF. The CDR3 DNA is TGTGCCAGCAGCTTATCTTGGGAGGGGGACACGAACACTGAAGCTTTCTTT.

This CDR3 reads CSVMGGGTGFEQYF. The CDR3 region has the DNA TGCAGCGTTATGGGCGGGGGGACAGGGTTCGAGCAGTACTTC. The chain uses TRBV29-1 and TRBJ2-7; perhaps TRBD1 as D (9 bases). The V and J ends lost 5 bases and 6 bases respectively, with 20 bases between them. Germline values: CDR1 SQVTM, CDR2 ANQGSEA. The CDR3 extends over 14 amino acids.

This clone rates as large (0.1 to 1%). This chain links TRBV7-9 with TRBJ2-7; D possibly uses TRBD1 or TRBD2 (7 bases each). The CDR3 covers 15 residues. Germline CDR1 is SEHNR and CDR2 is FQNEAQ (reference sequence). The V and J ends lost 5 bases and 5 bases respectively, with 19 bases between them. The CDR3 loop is CASSSGTGDYDEQYF. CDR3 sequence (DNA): TGTGCCAGCAGCAGTGGCACAGGGGACTACGACGAGCAGTACTTC. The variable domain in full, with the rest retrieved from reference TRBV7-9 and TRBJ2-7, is DTGVSQNPRHKITKRGQNVTFRCDPISEHNRLYWYRQTLGQGPEFLTYFQNEAQLEKSRLLSDRFSAERPKGSFSTLEIQRTEQGDSAMYLCASSSGTGDYDEQYFGPGTRLTVT.

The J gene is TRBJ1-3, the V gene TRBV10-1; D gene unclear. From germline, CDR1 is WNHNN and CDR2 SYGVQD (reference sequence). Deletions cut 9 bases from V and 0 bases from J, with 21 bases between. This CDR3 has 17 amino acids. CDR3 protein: CASIATPLRISGNTIYF. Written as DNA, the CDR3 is TGCGCCAGTATCGCGACCCCCCTACGAATCTCTGGAAACACCATATATTTT.

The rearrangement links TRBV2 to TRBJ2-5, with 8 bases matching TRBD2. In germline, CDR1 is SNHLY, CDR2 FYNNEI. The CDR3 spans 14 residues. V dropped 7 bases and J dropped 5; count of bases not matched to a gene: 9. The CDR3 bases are TGTGCCAGCATGAGCGGGGGCTCCCCGGAGACCCAGTACTTC. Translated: CASMSGGSPETQYF.